This passage covers 26 T cell receptor beta chains from one sample sequenced in a study of cytomegalovirus exposure and HLA in healthy donors. Assay: immunoSEQ multiplex PCR; the TCRdb copy retains only in-frame clones and omits some. Among 210,000 or so clones listed, just over 85% were seen once. The sample taken for sequencing was PBMCs. Source of these receptors: a woman aged 18 to 35 in good health and CMV-seronegative.

The chain couples TRBV9 to TRBJ2-3; weak D call: TRBD2 (5 bases). From germline, CDR1 is SGDLS and CDR2 YYNGEE. There are 15 residues in the CDR3. Trimming shortened V by 0 bases and J by 5 bases, and 13 bases separated the two germline ends. DNA for the CDR3: TGTGCCAGCAGCGTAGCCGAGGGAGCTGTAGATACGCAGTATTTT. Translation: CASSVAEGAVDTQYF.

This chain links TRBV9 with TRBJ1-4; 10 bases are shared with TRBD1. The CDR3 has 15 amino acids. Germline assignment: CDR1 SGDLS and CDR2 YYNGEE. The trim removed 4 bases at V and 8 bases at J, leaving 8 bases unmatched. CDR3 bases: TGTGCCAGCAGCCCCCGGACAGGGGGAGAGGAAAAACTGTTTTTT. This encodes CASSPRTGGEEKLFF.

The chain couples TRBV6-1 to TRBJ2-1; 9 nucleotides line up with TRBD2. The CDR3 consists of 15 residues. The germline CDR1 and CDR2 sequences are MNHNS and SASEGT. V lost 7 bases to trimming and J lost 8 bases; unmatched junction nucleotides: 12. CDR3 sequence reads: CASTKSLAGSYEQFF. Here the CDR3 DNA reads TGTGCCAGCACTAAGTCCCTAGCGGGAAGCTATGAGCAGTTCTTC.

The chain carries TRBV7-3 and TRBJ1-1; D gene ambiguous. The CDR3 covers 14 residues. Germline values: CDR1 SGHTA, CDR2 FQGTGA. The V end was cut by 5 bases, the J end by 3 bases, with 13 bases between. The CDR3 DNA is TGTGCCAGCAGCCCATCCGGGGAGCACACTGAAGCTTTCTTT. It yields the protein CASSPSGEHTEAFF.

The J gene is TRBJ2-2, the V gene TRBV13, with D unclear. Germline lookup yields CDR1 PRHDT and CDR2 FYEKMQ (reference sequence). This CDR3 comprises 17 residues. With 5 bases removed from V and 3 bases from J, the gap between germline ends came to 19 bases. The CDR3 loop reads CASSPEKTAVHTGELFF. The DNA of the CDR3 is TGTGCCAGCAGCCCGGAGAAGACGGCAGTGCACACCGGGGAGCTGTTTTTT. Full variable domain (remainder filled in from reference TRBV13 and TRBJ2-2): AAGVIQSPRHLIKEKRETATLKCYPIPRHDTVYWYQQGPGQDPQFLISFYEKMQSDKGSIPDRFSAQQFSDYHSELNMSSLELGDSALYFCASSPEKTAVHTGELFFGEGSRLTVL.

A few counts support this clone. J is TRBJ1-5 and V is TRBV4-2; TRBD1 might be the D (6 bases). V gave up 1 base and J gave up 3 bases, with 10 bases separating them. The CDR3 consists of 15 residues. CDR1 LGHNA and CDR2 YNFKEQ come from the germline V gene. CDR3 amino acids: CASSQVWDNNQPQHF. CDR3 DNA sequence: TGTGCCAGCAGCCAAGTTTGGGACAACAATCAGCCCCAGCATTTT.

This rearrangement joins TRBV5-1 to TRBJ2-7; 7 bases are shared with TRBD2. CDR1 and CDR2 (germline): SGHRS, YFSETQ. V was pared by 0 bases and J by 4 bases, with 7 bases of the junction left unmatched. CDR3 length: 15 amino acids. CDR3 nucleotides: TGCGCCAGCAGCTTGGGTGGCGGGAGTTTGTACGAGCAGTACTTC. Translated: CASSLGGGSLYEQYF.

The genes are TRBV30 and TRBJ2-4; 11 positions match TRBD2. Germline V gives CDR1 GTSNPN, CDR2 SVGIG (reference sequence). The J segment lost 2 bases and the V segment lost 1 base, leaving 4 bases of the junction unmatched. There are 16 residues in the CDR3. CDR3 in amino acids: CAWSALAGGPKNIQYF. CDR3 coding DNA: TGTGCCTGGAGTGCTTTAGCGGGAGGGCCCAAAAACATTCAGTACTTC.

The chain joins TRBV5-1 to TRBJ2-7, with 7 bases lining up with TRBD2. The CDR3 loop spans 15 amino acids. Trimming removed 4 bases from V and 0 bases from J; junction bases left unmatched: 7. Germline lookup yields CDR1 SGHRS and CDR2 YFSETQ. CDR3 DNA: TGCGCCAGCAGCCAATCGGGACTACCCTCCTACGAGCAGTACTTC. It encodes CASSQSGLPSYEQYF.

The chain has TRBV6-1 and TRBJ1-1; D possibly corresponds to TRBD1 (5 bases). CDR3 size: 14 residues. The V and J ends lost 6 bases and 1 base respectively, with 12 bases between them. Germline V gene sequence: CDR1 MNHNS, CDR2 SASEGT. The CDR3 here is CASRLTVANTEAFF. In DNA, the CDR3 is TGTGCCAGCAGGCTGACAGTGGCGAACACTGAAGCTTTCTTT.

The V and J genes are TRBV9 and TRBJ2-7, with TRBD1 matching 7 bases. Losses at the gene ends were 4 bases for V and 6 bases for J; bases not matched to a gene: 7. Germline V gene lookup returns CDR1 SGDLS and CDR2 YYNGEE. CDR3 length equals 13 residues. The CDR3 sequence: CASSSIQGTEQYF. The DNA for the CDR3 is TGTGCCAGCAGCTCTATACAGGGGACCGAGCAGTACTTC.

The chain is built from TRBV21-1 and TRBJ2-7; TRBD1 reflects the table's D call only, with no check against the DNA. TRBV21-1 is an annotated pseudogene. The CDR3 has 14 residues. CDR3 DNA sequence: TGTGCCAGCAGCAAACAGGGGAACGGCGACGAGCAGTACTTC. It codes for CASSKQGNGDEQYF.

The V call is TRBV11-2, the J call TRBJ2-7, with 10 bases identical to TRBD1. This CDR3 comprises 19 residues. Germline V CDR1 and CDR2: SGHAT, FQNNGV. The V segment lost 2 bases and the J segment 3 bases; nucleotides outside the gene matches: 16. The CDR3 DNA reads TGTGCCAGCAGCTTATCCCAGTTTGCCGGGACAGGGGTCTTCTACGAGCAGTACTTC. Amino acid sequence: CASSLSQFAGTGVFYEQYF.

The J gene is TRBJ2-3, the V gene TRBV29-1; D might be TRBD1 (5 bases). CDR1 and CDR2 (germline): SQVTM, ANQGSEA. The CDR3 runs 12 residues. V was trimmed by 7 bases and J by 3 bases, leaving 11 bases between them. The CDR3 reads CSAIGETDTQYF. The CDR3, as DNA: TGCAGCGCGATAGGGGAAACAGATACGCAGTATTTT.

The V and J genes are TRBV2 and TRBJ1-4; TRBD1 matches 9 bases. The J segment lost 8 bases and the V segment lost 2 bases, leaving 9 bases of the junction unmatched. The CDR3 extends over 16 amino acids. Germline-derived CDR1 and CDR2 are SNHLY and FYNNEI. The CDR3 region has the DNA TGTGCCAGCAGTGAACTGATGGGACAGGGCACGGAAAAACTGTTTTTT. Amino acid sequence: CASSELMGQGTEKLFF. The full variable domain, in which reference TRBV2 and TRBJ1-4 provide the parts outside the CDR3, is EPEVTQTPSHQVTQMGQEVILRCVPISNHLYFYWYRQILGQKVEFLVSFYNNEISEKSEIFDDQFSVERPDGSNFTLKIRSTKLEDSAMYFCASSELMGQGTEKLFFGSGTQLSVL.

The CDR3 DNA sequence: TGTGCCAGCAGTGGGCGGGGCGGGGGCTCCTACAATGAGCAGTTCTTC. It specifies CASSGRGGGSYNEQFF. The J gene is TRBJ2-1, the V gene TRBV6-1, with TRBD2 matching over 7 bases. Trimming removed 4 bases from V and 0 bases from J; junction bases left unmatched: 6. The CDR3 has 16 amino acids. The germline CDR1 and CDR2 sequences are MNHNS and SASEGT.

V and J are TRBV29-1 and TRBJ2-1; 7 bases line up with TRBD1. The CDR3 has 14 residues. With V trimmed by 3 bases and J by 4 bases, 6 bases remained unmatched. CDR1 and CDR2 (germline): SQVTM, ANQGSEA. CDR3 loop: CSVDSGGAYNEQFF. In nucleotides, the CDR3 is TGCAGCGTTGATTCAGGGGGAGCGTACAATGAGCAGTTCTTC.

The chain links TRBV19 to TRBJ2-2; TRBD1 might be the D (5 bases). The germline CDR1 and CDR2 sequences are LNHDA and SQIVND (reference sequence). This CDR3 region has 14 residues. V lost 2 bases and J 6 bases, leaving 10 bases between the germline ends. This CDR3 is CASSINPGSGELFF. DNA for the CDR3: TGTGCCAGTAGTATAAATCCAGGGTCCGGGGAGCTGTTTTTT.

The rearrangement joins TRBV28 to TRBJ1-5; TRBD1 matches 7 bases. V shed 4 bases and J 0 bases; nucleotides not matched to a gene: 15. CDR1 and CDR2 from the germline V gene are MDHEN and SYDVKM. The CDR3 is made up of 19 amino acids. The CDR3 region has the DNA TGTGCCAGCAGTTCAGCGCGGGCAGGGGGATTTCTTAGCAATCAGCCCCAGCATTTT. It specifies CASSSARAGGFLSNQPQHF.

The chain has TRBV6-5 and TRBJ2-7, with 7 positions matching TRBD1. The germline CDR1 and CDR2 sequences are MNHEY and SVGAGI. V was clipped by 6 bases and J by 0 bases; unmatched bases: 5. The CDR3 is 14 amino acids. This CDR3 reads CASSRRTGSYEQYF. The CDR3 coding sequence is TGTGCCAGCAGCCGCCGGACAGGCTCCTACGAGCAGTACTTC.

The chain employs TRBV5-4 and TRBJ1-2, with D maybe TRBD1 (5 bases). There are 14 residues in the CDR3. The V end lost 0 bases, the J end lost 4 bases, and 10 bases lay between the germline ends. Germline V gene lookup returns CDR1 SGHNT and CDR2 YYREEE (reference sequence). The CDR3 bases are TGTGCCAGCAGCTTGGAGGGGTTGGGCTATGGCTACACCTTC. Its translation is CASSLEGLGYGYTF.

This chain connects TRBV7-9 to TRBJ2-6; D may be TRBD2 (7 bases). This CDR3 is 18 amino acids long. The V end was cut by 3 bases, the J end by 4 bases, with 19 bases between. Looked up from germline, CDR1 is SEHNR and CDR2 is FQNEAQ (reference sequence). DNA of the CDR3: TGTGCCAGCAGCTTCACCCGACGGGGGGCGCAAGGGGCCAACGTCCTGACTTTC. This codes for CASSFTRRGAQGANVLTF.

The CDR3 DNA sequence: TGTGCCAGCAGCTTTAGATCTAGCGGGATACTAGCCAAAAACATTCAGTACTTC. Translating gives CASSFRSSGILAKNIQYF. The chain combines TRBV13 with TRBJ2-4; 9 bases agree with TRBD2. There are 18 residues in the CDR3. Germline CDR1 reads PRHDT; CDR2 reads FYEKMQ (reference sequence). V was pared by 3 bases and J by 0 bases, with 9 bases of the junction left unmatched.

This chain joins TRBV27 and TRBJ2-1, with D perhaps TRBD2 (5 bases). Trimming removed 0 bases from V and 4 bases from J, with 13 bases in between. CDR1 is MNHEY, CDR2 SMNVEV, per germline (reference sequence). There are 16 residues in the CDR3. The CDR3 DNA follows: TGTGCCAGCAGTTTATCTGGACGGGAATTATACAATGAGCAGTTCTTC. Protein: CASSLSGRELYNEQFF.

In this sample, this clone turned up many times. The chain has TRBV6-1 and TRBJ2-1; 8 nucleotides align to TRBD2. This CDR3 contains 15 residues. Looked up from germline, CDR1 is MNHNS and CDR2 is SASEGT. Trimming removed 3 bases from V and 8 bases from J; junction bases left unmatched: 9. The CDR3 nucleotides are TGTGCCAGCAGTGATAGAGCGGGAGATATCGATGAGCAGTTCTTC. Residues: CASSDRAGDIDEQFF.

The chain's CDR3 is CAWSVIGGLANYNEQFF. The DNA for the CDR3 is TGTGCCTGGAGTGTTATCGGTGGACTAGCGAACTACAATGAGCAGTTCTTC. V and J are TRBV30 and TRBJ2-1; 9 bases map to TRBD2. CDR1 and CDR2 (germline): GTSNPN, SVGIG (reference sequence). CDR3 length: 17 residues. V gave up 0 bases and J gave up 3 bases; unmatched junction bases: 9.